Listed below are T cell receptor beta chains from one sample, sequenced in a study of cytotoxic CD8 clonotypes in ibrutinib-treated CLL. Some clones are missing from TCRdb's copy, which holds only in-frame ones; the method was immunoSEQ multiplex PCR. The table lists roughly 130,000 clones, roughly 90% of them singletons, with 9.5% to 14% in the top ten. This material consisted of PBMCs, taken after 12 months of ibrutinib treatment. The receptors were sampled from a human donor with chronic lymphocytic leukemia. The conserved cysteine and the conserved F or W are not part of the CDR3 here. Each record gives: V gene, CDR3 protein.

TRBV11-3	ASSSLQLAGELF
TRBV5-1	ASSFRQGGQPQH
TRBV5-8	ASSFGGASINQPQH
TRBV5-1	ASSQGLQGRDTQY
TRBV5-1	ASSLADRAEAF
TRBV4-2	ASSQEGANRYIYEQY
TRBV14	ASSQNSGVGTDTQY
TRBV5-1	ASSFSASGAGEQY
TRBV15	ATSRVQGRGSEQY
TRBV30	AWSTQIGEKLF
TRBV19	ASNTGQGTHEQY
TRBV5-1	ASRPPSGPNTGELF
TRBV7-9	ASSLELWQY
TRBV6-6	ASSYALAGSNQPQH
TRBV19	ASSADVGWAEAF
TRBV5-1	ASSFTTDTQY
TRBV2	ASKKVSGTASREQY
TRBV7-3	ASSLTGTGGPDTQY
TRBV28	ASSLPAGDEQY
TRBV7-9	ASSLLSTSGLYEQY
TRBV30	AWSVGGSSTDTQY
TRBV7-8	ASSSSNEQF
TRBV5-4	ASSPTGGKKNIQY
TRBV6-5	ASRPTGPNQPQH
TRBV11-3	ASSLDPLSEQY
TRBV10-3	AIRQGSNYEQY
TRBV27	ASSLGTTDTQY
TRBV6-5	ASSQGHYEQY
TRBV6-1	ASSVGQVSNQPQH
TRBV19	ATGGSGQNTGELF
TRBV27	ASSLSGVNNEQF